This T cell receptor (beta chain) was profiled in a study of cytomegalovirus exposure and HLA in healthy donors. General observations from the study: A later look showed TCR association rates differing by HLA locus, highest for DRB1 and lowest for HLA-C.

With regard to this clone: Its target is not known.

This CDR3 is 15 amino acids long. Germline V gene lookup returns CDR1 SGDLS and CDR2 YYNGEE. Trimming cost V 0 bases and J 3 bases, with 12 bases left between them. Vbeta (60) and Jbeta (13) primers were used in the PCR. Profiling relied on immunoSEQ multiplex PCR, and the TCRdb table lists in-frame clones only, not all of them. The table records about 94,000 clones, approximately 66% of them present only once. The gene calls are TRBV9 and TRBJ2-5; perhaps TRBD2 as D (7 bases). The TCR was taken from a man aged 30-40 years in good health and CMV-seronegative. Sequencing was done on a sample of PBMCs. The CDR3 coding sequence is TGTGCCAGCAGCGTAGGGGGGGCGGGAGAAGAGACCCAGTACTTC. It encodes CASSVGGAGEETQYF. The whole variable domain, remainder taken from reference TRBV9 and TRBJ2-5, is DSGVTQTPKHLITATGQRVTLRCSPRSGDLSVYWYQQSLDQGLQFLIQYYNGEERAKGNILERFSAQQFPDLHSELNLSSLELGDSALYFCASSVGGAGEETQYFGPGTRLLVL.